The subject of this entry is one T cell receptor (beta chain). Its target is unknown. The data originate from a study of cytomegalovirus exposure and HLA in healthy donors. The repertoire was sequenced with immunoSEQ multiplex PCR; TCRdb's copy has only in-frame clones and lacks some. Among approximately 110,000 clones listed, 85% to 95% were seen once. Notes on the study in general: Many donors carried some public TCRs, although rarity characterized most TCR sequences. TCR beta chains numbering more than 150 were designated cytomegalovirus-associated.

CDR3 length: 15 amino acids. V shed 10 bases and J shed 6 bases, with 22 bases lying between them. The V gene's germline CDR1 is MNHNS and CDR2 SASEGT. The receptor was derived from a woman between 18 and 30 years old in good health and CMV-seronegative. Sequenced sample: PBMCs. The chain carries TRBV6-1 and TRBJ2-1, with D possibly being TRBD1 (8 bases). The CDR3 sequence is CATYRGTTFLNEQFF. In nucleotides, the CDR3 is TGTGCCACTTACAGGGGGACTACGTTTCTCAATGAGCAGTTCTTC.